Given below is one TCR beta chain in context. The target antigen is unknown. The sample is drawn from a study of graft-versus-host responses after intestinal transplantation. The wider study: Multivisceral, liver-intestinal, or isolated intestinal grafts were transplanted into recipients. Findings and caveats of the study: Some patients had graft-donor T cell macrochimerism. In their allografts, the ratios of graft-versus-host to host-versus-graft T cell clones were high.

Between the trimmed V and J ends, which lost 4 bases and 3 bases, there was a span of 13 bases. This CDR3 region has 14 residues. Per the germline V gene, CDR1 is SGHDT and CDR2 is YYEEEE. The table came from immunoSEQ multiplex PCR; TCRdb's copy has only in-frame clones and leaves some out. The repertoire holds about 110,000 clones, with 93% as singletons. The receptor was derived from a human donor who received an intestinal transplant. The sequences come from unstimulated CD8+ T cells sorted from spleen or lymph node cells, collected before intestinal transplant. The J gene is TRBJ1-1, the V gene TRBV5-6, with D unclear. The CDR3 spells CASSNLSDYTEAFF. Here the CDR3 DNA reads TGTGCCAGCAGCAATCTCAGCGATTACACTGAAGCTTTCTTT.